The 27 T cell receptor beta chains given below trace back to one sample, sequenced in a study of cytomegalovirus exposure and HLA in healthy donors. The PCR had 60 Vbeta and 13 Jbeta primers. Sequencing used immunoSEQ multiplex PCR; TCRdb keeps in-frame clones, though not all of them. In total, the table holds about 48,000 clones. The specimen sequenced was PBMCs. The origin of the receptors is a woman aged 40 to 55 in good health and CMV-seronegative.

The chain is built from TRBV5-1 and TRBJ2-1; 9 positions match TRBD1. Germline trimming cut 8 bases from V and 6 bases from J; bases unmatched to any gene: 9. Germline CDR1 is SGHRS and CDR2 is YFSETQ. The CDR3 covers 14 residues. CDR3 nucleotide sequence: TGCGCCAGTCGGACAGGGGAAAGGGCCAATGAGCAGTTCTTC. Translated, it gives CASRTGERANEQFF.

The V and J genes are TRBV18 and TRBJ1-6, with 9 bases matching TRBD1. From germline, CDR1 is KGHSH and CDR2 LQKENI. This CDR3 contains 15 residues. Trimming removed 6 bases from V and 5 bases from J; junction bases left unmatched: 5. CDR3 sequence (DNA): TGTGCCAGCTCCCTGCGGACAGGGGATAATTCACCCCTCCACTTT. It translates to CASSLRTGDNSPLHF. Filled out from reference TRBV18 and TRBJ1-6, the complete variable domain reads NAGVMQNPRHLVRRRGQEARLRCSPMKGHSHVYWYRQLPEEGLKFMVYLQKENIIDESGMPKERFSAEFPKEGPSILRIQQVVRGDSAAYFCASSLRTGDNSPLHFGNGTRLTVT.

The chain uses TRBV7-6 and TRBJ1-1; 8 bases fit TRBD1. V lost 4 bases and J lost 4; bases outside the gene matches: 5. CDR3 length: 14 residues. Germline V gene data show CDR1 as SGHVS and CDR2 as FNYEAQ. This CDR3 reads CASSSQGASTEAFF. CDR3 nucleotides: TGTGCCAGCAGCTCTCAGGGGGCCAGCACTGAAGCTTTCTTT.

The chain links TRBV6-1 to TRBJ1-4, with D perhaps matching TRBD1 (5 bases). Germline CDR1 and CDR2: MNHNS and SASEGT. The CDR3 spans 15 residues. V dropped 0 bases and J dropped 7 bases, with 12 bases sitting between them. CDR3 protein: CASSEAAGSGEKLFF. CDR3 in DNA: TGTGCCAGCAGTGAAGCGGCAGGGTCGGGTGAAAAACTGTTTTTT.

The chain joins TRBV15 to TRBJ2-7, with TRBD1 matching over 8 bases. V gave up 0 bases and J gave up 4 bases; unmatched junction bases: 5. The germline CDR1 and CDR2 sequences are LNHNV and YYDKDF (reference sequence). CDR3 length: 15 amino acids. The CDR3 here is CATSRDHRGVYEQYF. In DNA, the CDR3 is TGTGCCACCAGCAGAGATCACAGGGGGGTTTACGAGCAGTACTTC.

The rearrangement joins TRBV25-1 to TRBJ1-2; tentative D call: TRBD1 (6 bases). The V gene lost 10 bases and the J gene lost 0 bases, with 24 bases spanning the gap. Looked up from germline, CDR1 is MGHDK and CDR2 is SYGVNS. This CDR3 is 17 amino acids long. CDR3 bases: TGTGCCACCGCAGGGTTTACCGGGACATCCCCTAACTATGGCTACACCTTC. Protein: CATAGFTGTSPNYGYTF.

This chain's CDR3 is CASGSIPGTGAYGYTF. The CDR3 nucleotides read TGTGCTAGTGGTTCCATCCCGGGGACAGGGGCATATGGCTACACCTTC. The gene calls are TRBV12-5 and TRBJ1-2, with 10 bases matching TRBD1. The CDR3 totals 16 residues. The germline CDR1 and CDR2 sequences are LGHNT and FRNRAP. J gave up 5 bases and V 4 bases, and 10 bases lay outside the gene matches.

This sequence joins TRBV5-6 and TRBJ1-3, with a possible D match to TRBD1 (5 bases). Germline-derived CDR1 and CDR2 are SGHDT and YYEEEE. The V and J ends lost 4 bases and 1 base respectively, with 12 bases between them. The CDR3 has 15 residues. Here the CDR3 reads CASSLRGGSGNTIYF. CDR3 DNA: TGTGCCAGCAGCCTCCGGGGGGGATCTGGAAACACCATATATTTT.

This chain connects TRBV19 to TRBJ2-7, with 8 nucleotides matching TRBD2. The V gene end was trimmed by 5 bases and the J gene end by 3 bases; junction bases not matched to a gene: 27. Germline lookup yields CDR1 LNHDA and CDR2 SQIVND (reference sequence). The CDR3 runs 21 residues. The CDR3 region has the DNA TGTGCCAGTAGTGCACGCCCTTTTCTCGCGGGGGGCCAGTTACCCATCTACGAGCAGTACTTC. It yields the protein CASSARPFLAGGQLPIYEQYF.

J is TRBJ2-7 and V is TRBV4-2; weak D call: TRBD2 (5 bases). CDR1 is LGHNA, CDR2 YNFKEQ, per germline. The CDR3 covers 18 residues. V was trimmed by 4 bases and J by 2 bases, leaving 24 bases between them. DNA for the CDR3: TGTGCCAGCAGCCTGGACGGAGGTGGAAACTTCATCCCCTACGAGCAGTACTTC. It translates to CASSLDGGGNFIPYEQYF.

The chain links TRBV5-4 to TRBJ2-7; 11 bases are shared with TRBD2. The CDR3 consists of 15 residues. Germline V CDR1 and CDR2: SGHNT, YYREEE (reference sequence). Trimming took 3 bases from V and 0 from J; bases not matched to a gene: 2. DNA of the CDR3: TGTGCCAGCAGCTCGGGACTAGCGGCCTCCTACGAGCAGTACTTC. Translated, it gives CASSSGLAASYEQYF.

The DNA for the CDR3 is TGTGCCAGCAGGGGACAGGGAACCGGGGAGCTGTTTTTT. This translates into CASRGQGTGELFF. V usage is TRBV28 and J usage is TRBJ2-2; 9 bases are shared with TRBD1. V shed 6 bases and J 5 bases; nucleotides not matched to a gene: 1. This CDR3 comprises 13 residues. Germline assignment: CDR1 MDHEN and CDR2 SYDVKM.

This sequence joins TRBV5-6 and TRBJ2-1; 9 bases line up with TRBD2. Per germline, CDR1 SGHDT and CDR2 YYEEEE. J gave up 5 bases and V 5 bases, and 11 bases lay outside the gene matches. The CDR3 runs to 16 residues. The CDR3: CASRQTGLARNNEQFF. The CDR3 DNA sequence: TGTGCCAGCAGACAGACAGGACTAGCGAGAAACAATGAGCAGTTCTTC.

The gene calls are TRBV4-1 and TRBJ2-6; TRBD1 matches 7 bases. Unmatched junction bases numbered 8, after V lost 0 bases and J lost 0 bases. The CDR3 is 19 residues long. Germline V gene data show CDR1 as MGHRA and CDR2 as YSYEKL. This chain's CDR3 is CASSQDQWDSTSGANVLTF. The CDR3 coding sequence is TGCGCCAGCAGCCAAGATCAGTGGGACAGTACCTCTGGGGCCAACGTCCTGACTTTC.

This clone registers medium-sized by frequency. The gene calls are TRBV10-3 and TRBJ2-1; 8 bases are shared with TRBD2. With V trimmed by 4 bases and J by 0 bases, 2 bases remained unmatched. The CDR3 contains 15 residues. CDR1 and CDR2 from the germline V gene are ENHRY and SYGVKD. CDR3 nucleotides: TGTGCCATCAGTGCAAGCGGGAGCTCCTACAATGAGCAGTTCTTC. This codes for CAISASGSSYNEQFF.

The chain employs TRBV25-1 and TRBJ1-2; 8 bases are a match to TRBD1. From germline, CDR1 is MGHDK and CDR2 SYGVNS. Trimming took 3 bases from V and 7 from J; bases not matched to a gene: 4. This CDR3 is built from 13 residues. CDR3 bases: TGTGCCAGCAGTGATGGACAGGGCTCTGGCTACACCTTC. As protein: CASSDGQGSGYTF.

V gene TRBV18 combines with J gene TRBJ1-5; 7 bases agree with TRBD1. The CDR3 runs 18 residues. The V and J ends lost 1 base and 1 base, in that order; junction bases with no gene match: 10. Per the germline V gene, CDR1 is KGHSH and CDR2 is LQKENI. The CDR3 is CASSPLTSQGGSNQPQHF. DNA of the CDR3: TGTGCCAGCTCACCACTAACAAGCCAAGGGGGCAGCAATCAGCCCCAGCATTTT.

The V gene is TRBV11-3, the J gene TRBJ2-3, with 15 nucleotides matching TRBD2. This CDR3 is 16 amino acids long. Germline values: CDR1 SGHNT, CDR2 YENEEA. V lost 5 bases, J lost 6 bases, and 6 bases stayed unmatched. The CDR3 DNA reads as TGTGCCAGCAGCGGGAGGACTAGCGGGAGGGGCGATACGCAGTATTTT. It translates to CASSGRTSGRGDTQYF.

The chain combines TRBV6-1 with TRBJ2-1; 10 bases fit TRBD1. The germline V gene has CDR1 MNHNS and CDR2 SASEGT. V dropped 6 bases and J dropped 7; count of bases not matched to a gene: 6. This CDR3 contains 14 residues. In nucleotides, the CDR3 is TGTGCCAGCAGGACAGGGGGCGGGGAGAATGAGCAGTTCTTC. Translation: CASRTGGGENEQFF.

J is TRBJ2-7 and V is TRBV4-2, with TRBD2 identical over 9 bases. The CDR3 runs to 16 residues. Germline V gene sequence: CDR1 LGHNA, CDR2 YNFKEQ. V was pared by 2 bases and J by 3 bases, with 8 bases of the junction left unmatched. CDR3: CASSQIAGEVFYEQYF. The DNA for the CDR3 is TGTGCCAGCAGCCAAATAGCGGGAGAGGTATTCTACGAGCAGTACTTC.

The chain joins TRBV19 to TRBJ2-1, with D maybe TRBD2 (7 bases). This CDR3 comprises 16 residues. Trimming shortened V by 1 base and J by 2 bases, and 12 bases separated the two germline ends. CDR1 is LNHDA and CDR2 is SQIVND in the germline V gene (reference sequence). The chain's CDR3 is CASSIVSGGPYNEQFF. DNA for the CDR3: TGTGCCAGTAGTATAGTATCGGGGGGCCCCTACAATGAGCAGTTCTTC.

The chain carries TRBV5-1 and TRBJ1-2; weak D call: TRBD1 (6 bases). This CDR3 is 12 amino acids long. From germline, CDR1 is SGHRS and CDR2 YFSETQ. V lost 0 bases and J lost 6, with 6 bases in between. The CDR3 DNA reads TGCGCCAGCAGCTTGGAGGGGGATGGCTACACCTTC. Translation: CASSLEGDGYTF.

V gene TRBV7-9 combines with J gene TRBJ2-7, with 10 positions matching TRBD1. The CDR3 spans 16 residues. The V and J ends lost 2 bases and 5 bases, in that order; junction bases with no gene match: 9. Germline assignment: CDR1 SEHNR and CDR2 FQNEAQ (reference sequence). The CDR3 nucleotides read TGTGCCAGCAGCTTATTTCTGGGGACAGGGGTTGACGAGCAGTACTTC. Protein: CASSLFLGTGVDEQYF.

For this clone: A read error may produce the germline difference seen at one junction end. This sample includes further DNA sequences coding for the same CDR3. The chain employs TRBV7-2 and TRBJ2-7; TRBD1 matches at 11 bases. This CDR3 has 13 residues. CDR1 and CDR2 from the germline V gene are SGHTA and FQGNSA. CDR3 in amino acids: CASSKGQGGEQYF. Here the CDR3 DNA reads TGTGCCAGCAGCAAGGGACAGGGGGGCGAGCAATACTTC. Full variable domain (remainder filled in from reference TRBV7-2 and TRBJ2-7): GAGVSQSPSNKVTEKGKDVELRCDPISGHTALYWYRQSLGQGLEFLIYFQGNSAPDKSGLPSDRFSAERTGGSVSTLTIQRTQQEDSAVYLCASSKGQGGEQYFGPGTRLTVT.

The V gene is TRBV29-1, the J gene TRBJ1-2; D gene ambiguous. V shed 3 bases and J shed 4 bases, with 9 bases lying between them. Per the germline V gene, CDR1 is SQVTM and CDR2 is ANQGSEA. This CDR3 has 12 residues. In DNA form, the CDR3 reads TGCAGCGTTGATACCCCCGGCTATGGCTACACCTTC. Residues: CSVDTPGYGYTF.

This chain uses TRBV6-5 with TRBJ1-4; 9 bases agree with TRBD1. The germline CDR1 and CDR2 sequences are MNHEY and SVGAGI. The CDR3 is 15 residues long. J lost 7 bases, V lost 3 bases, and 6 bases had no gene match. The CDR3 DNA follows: TGTGCCAGCAGTTATCGGGACAGGGTGGGTGAAAAACTGTTTTTT. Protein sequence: CASSYRDRVGEKLFF.

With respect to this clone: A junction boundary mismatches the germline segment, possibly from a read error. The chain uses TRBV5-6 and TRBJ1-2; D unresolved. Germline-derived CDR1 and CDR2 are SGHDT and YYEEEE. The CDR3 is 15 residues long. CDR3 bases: TGTGCCAGCAACTTGTTCGGAGGGAGGAACTATGGCTACACCTTC. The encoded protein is CASNLFGGRNYGYTF.